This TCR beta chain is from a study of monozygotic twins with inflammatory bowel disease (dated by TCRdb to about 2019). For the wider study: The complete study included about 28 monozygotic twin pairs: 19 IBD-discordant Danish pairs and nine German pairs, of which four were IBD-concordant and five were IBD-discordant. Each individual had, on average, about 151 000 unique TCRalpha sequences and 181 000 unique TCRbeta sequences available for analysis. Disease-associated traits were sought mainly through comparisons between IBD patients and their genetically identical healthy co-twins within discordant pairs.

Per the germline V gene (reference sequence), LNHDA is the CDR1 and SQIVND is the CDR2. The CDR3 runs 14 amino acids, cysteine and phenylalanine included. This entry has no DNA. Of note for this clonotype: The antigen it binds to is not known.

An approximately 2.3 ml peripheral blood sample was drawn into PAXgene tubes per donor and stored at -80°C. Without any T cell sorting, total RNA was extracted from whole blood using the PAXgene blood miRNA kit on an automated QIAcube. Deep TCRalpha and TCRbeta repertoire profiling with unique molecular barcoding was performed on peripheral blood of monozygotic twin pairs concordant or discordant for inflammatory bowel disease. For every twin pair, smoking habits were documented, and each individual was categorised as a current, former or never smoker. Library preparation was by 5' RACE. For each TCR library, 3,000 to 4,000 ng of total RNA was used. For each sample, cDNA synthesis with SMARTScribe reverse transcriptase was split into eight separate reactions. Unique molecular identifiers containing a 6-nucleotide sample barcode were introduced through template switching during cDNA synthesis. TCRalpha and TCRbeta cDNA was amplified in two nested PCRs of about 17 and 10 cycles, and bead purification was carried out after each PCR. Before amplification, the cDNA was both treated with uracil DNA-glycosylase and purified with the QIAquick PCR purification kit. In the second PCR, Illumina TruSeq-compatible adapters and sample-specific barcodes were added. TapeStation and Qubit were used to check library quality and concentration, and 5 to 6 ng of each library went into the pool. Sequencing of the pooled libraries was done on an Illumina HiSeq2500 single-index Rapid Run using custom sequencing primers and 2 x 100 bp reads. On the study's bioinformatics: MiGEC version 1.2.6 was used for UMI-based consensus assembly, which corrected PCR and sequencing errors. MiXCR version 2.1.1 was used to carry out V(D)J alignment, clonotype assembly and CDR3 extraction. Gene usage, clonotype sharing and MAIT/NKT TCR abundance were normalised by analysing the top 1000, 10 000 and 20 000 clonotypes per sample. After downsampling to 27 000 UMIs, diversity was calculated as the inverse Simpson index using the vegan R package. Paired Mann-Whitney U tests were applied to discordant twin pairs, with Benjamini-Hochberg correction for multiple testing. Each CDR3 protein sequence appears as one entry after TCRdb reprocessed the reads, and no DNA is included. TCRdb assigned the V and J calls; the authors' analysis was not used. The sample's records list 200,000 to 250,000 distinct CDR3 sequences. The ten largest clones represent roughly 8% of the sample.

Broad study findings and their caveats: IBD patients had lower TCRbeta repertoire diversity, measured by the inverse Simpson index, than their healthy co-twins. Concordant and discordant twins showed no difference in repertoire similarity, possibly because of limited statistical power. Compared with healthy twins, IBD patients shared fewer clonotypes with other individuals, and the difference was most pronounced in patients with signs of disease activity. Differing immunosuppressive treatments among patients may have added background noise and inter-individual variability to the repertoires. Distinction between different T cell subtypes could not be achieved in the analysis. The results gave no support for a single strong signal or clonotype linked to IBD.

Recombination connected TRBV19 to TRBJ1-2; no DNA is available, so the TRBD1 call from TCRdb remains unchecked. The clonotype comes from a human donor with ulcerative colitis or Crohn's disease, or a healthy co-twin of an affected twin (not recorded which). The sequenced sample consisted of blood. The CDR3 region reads CASNIPGTFYGYTF.